This TCR beta chain derives from a study of early T cells in non-severe SARS-CoV-2 infection. TCRdb redid the calling of the 5' RACE reads with MiXCR, one entry per CDR3 protein. Among roughly 100,000 distinct CDR3 sequences listed, 14% were seen once. General observations from the study: Private and CD4 specificities were missed by VDJdb matching, which favored anti-spike CD8 responses.

This clonotype was picked up a small number of times. Antigen specificity is unknown. The sample comprised whole blood. The TCR was taken from an adult who was a healthcare worker with PCR-confirmed SARS-CoV-2 infection or an uninfected control (not recorded which).

The CDR3: CASSRQGTGYGYTF. Here the CDR3 DNA reads TGTGCCAGCAGCCGACAGGGGACGGGCTATGGCTACACCTTC. The chain joins TRBV3-1 to TRBJ1-2, with TRBD1 matching 8 bases. Germline V gene sequence: CDR1 LGHDT, CDR2 YNNKEL (reference sequence). Trimming cost V 4 bases and J 4 bases; bases outside gene matches: 5. This CDR3 has 14 residues. Based on the CDR3 plus reference TRBV3-1 and TRBJ1-2, the full variable domain is DTAVSQTPKYLVTQMGNDKSIKCEQNLGHDTMYWYKQDSKKFLKIMFSYNNKELIINETVPNRFSPKSPDKAHLNLHINSLELGDSAVYFCASSRQGTGYGYTFGSGTRLTVV.